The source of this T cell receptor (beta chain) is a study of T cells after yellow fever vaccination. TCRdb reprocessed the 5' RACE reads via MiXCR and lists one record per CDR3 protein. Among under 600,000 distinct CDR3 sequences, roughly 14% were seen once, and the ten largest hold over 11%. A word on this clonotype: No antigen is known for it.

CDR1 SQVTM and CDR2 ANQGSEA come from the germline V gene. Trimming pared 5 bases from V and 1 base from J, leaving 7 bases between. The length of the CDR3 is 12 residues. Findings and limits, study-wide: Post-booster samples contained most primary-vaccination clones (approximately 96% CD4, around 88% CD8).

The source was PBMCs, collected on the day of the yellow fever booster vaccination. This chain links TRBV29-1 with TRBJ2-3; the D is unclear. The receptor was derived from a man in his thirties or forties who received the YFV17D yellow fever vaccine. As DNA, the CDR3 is TGCAGCGTTCCCAGCGGCACAGATACGCAGTATTTT. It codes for CSVPSGTDTQYF.